This T cell receptor beta chain was recovered during a study of T-cell memory formation after mild COVID-19. TCRdb used MiXCR to reprocess the 5' RACE reads, holding one entry per CDR3 protein. This sample carries some 450,000 distinct CDR3 sequences, approximately 19% of them seen once, and the ten largest clones take about a fifth. Sequences were obtained from PBMCs or a T cell subset sorted from them (not recorded which). This sequence was found in a man aged 18-30 years who had mild COVID-19 (a few samples of this study predate the infection). Cell type and time point are not known.

CDR3 in DNA: TGCGCCAGCAGCAGACCGGGACAGGGTAGTGAAGCTTTCTTT. This encodes CASSRPGQGSEAFF. This chain joins TRBV5-1 and TRBJ1-1; the match to TRBD1 covers 9 bases. CDR1 and CDR2 (germline): SGHRS, YFSETQ. The junction had 8 bases not matched to a gene; V was cut back by 4 bases and J by 7 bases. This CDR3 comprises 14 residues.